This T cell receptor beta chain was captured in a study of technical replicates of blood from several donors (dated by TCRdb to 2017 to 2019). V loses 2 bases of germline sequence and J loses 2 bases, and the interval between the two ends is 10 bases. CDR1 SEHNR and CDR2 FQNEAQ are derived from the germline V gene (reference sequence). Counted from cysteine to phenylalanine, this CDR3 has 15 amino acids. CDR3 DNA is the only sequence kept; it has 45 bases, read in frame from the first base. Library preparation employed the immunoSEQ multiplex PCR assay. Held by TCRdb, this immuneACCESS table contains in-frame sequences only and omits some clones. Under half of the omission traces to an unresolved V gene where checked; the cause of the rest is unknown. The sample table contains tens of thousands of clones; only one count was recorded for over 75% of them. 4.6% of the sample belongs to the ten largest clones.

Remarks on this clone: The specificity of this receptor is unknown. No base qualities exist here, and no much larger clone lies one base off it.

Recombination joined TRBV7-9 with TRBJ1-5; perhaps TRBD1 is the D gene, with 5 bases matching. What was sequenced was PBMCs. The receptor comes from a human donor in good health. Some clones in this sample may be carry-over from other donors' samples. The CDR3 here reads CASSLWGGGNQPQHF. The DNA reads as follows: TGTGCCAGCAGCTTATGGGGGGGTGGCAATCAGCCCCAGCATTTT. The variable domain in full, with residues beyond the CDR3 obtained from the reference TRBV7-9 and TRBJ1-5 genes, is DTGVSQNPRHKITKRGQNVTFRCDPISEHNRLYWYRQTLGQGPEFLTYFQNEAQLEKSRLLSDRFSAERPKGSFSTLEIQRTEQGDSAMYLCASSLWGGGNQPQHFGDGTRLSIL.